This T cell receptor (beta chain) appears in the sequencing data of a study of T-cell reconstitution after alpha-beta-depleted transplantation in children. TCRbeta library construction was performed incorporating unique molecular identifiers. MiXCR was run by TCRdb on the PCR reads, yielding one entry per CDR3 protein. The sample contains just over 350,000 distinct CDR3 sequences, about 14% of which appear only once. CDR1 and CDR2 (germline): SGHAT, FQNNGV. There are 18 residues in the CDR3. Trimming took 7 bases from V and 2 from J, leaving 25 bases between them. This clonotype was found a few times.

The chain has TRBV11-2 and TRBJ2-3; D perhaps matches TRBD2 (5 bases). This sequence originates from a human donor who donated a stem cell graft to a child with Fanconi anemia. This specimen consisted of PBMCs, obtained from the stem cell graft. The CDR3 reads CASNLRGILASFTDTQYF. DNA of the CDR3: TGTGCCAGCAACCTTAGAGGTATCCTAGCCTCTTTCACAGATACGCAGTATTTT. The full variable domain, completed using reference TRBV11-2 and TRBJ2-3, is EAGVAQSPRYKIIEKRQSVAFWCNPISGHATLYWYQQILGQGPKLLIQFQNNGVVDDSQLPKDRFSAERLKGVDSTLKIQPAKLEDSAVYLCASNLRGILASFTDTQYFGPGTRLTVL.